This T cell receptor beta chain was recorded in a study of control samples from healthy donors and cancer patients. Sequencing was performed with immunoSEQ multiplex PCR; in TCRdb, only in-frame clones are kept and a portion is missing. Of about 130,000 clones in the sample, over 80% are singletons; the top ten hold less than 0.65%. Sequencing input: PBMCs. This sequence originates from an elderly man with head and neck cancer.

The CDR3 is CSVGGREDYGYTF. CDR3 nucleotide sequence: TGCAGCGTTGGGGGCCGGGAGGACTATGGCTACACCTTC. V and J are TRBV29-1 and TRBJ1-2, with D perhaps matching TRBD1 (5 bases). Trimming removed 4 bases at V and 3 bases at J, with 12 bases between. CDR1 is SQVTM and CDR2 is ANQGSEA in the germline V gene. CDR3 length: 13 amino acids.